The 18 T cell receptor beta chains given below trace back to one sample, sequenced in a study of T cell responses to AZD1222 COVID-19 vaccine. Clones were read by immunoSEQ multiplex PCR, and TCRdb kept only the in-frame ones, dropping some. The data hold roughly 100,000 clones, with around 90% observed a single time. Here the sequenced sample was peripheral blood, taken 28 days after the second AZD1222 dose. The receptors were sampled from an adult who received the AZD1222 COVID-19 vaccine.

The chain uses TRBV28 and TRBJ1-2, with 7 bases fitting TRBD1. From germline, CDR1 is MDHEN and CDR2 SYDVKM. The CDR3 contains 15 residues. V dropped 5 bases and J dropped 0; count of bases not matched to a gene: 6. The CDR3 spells CASSPKTGPNYGYTF. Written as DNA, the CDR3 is TGTGCCAGCAGTCCCAAGACAGGGCCTAACTATGGCTACACCTTC.

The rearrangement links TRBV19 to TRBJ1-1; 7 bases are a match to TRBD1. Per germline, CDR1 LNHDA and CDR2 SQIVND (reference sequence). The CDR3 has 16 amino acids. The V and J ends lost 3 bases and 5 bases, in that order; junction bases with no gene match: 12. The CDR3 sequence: CASSIIGQAGRTEAFF. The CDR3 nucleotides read TGTGCCAGTAGTATTATAGGACAGGCCGGGAGGACTGAAGCTTTCTTT.

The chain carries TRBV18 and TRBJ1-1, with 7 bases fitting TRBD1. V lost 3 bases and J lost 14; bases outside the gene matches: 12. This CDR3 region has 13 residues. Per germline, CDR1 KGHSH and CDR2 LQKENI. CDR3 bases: TGTGCCAGCTCACCGAACCCTGGGGACAGTTTCTTCTTT. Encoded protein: CASSPNPGDSFFF. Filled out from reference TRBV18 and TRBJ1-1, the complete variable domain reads NAGVMQNPRHLVRRRGQEARLRCSPMKGHSHVYWYRQLPEEGLKFMVYLQKENIIDESGMPKERFSAEFPKEGPSILRIQQVVRGDSAAYFCASSPNPGDSFFFGQGTRLTVV.

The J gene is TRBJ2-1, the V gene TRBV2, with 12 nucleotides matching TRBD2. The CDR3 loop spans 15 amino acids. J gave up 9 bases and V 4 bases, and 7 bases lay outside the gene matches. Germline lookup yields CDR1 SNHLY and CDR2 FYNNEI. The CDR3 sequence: CASSVLAGGPGEQFF. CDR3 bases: TGTGCCAGCAGTGTGCTAGCGGGAGGGCCTGGTGAGCAGTTCTTC.

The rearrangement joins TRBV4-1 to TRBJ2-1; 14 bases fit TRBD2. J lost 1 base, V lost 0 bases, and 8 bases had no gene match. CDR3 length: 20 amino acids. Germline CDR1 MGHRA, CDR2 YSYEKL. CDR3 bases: TGCGCCAGCAGCCAAGATTCCGGGACTAGCGGGAGCAGGTCCTACAATGAGCAGTTCTTC. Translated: CASSQDSGTSGSRSYNEQFF.

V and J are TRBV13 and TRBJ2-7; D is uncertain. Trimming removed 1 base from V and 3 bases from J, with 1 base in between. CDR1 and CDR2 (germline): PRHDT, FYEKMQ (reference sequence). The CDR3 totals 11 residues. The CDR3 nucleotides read TGTGCCAGCAGCTTAGACTACGAGCAGTACTTC. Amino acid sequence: CASSLDYEQYF.

CDR3 region: CASSLEFGTTYNEQFF. CDR3 sequence (DNA): TGCGCCAGCAGCTTGGAGTTCGGGACTACCTACAATGAGCAGTTCTTC. V is TRBV5-1 and J is TRBJ2-1, with 7 bases aligning to TRBD2. The trim removed 0 bases at V and 2 bases at J, leaving 5 bases unmatched. CDR1 and CDR2 from the germline V gene are SGHRS and YFSETQ. This CDR3 region has 16 residues.

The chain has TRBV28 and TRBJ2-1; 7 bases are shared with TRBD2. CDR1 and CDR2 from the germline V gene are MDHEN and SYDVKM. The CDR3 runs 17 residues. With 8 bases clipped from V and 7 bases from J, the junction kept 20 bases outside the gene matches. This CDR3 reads CASSTPPSGTRVNEQFF. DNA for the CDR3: TGTGCCAGCTCAACTCCCCCTAGCGGAACAAGGGTAAATGAGCAGTTCTTC.

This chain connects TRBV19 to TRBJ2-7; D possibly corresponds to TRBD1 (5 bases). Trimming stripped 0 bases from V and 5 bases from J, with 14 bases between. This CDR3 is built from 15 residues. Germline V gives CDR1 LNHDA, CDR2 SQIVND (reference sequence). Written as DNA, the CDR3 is TGTGCCAGTAGTATAGACCCAGGGCCTAGGGACGAGCAGTACTTC. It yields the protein CASSIDPGPRDEQYF.

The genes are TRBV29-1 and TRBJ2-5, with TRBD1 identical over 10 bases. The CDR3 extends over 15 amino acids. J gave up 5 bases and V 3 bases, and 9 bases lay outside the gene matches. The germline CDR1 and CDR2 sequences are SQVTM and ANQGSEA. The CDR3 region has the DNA TGCAGCGTTGAGCCTGACAGGGGGCGCGGGGAGACCCAGTACTTC. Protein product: CSVEPDRGRGETQYF.

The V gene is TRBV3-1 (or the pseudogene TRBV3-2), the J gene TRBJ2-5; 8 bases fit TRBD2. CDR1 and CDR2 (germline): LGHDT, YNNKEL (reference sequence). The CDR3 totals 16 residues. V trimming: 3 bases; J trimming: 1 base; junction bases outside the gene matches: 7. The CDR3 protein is CASSHRAGEFQETQYF. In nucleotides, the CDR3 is TGTGCCAGCAGCCACAGAGCGGGAGAATTCCAAGAGACCCAGTACTTC.

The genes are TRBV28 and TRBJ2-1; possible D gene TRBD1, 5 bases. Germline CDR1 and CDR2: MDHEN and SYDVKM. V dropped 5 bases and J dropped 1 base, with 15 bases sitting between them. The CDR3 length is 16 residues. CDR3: CASSPISDRSYNEQFF. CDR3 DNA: TGTGCCAGCAGTCCTATCTCTGACAGATCCTACAATGAGCAGTTCTTC.

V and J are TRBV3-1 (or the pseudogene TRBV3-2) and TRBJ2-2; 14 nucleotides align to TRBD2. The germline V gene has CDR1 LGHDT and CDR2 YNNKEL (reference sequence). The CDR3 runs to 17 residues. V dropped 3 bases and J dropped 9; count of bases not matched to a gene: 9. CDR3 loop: CASSHSSGLAGVRELFF. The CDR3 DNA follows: TGTGCCAGCAGCCATTCGTCGGGACTAGCGGGAGTTCGGGAGCTGTTTTTT.

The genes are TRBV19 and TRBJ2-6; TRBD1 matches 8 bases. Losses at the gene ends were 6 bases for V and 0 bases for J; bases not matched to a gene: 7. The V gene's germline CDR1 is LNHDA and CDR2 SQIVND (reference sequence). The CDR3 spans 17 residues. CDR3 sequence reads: CASSPGQVRSGANVLTF. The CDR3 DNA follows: TGTGCCAGTAGCCCGGGACAGGTCCGCTCTGGGGCCAACGTCCTGACTTTC.

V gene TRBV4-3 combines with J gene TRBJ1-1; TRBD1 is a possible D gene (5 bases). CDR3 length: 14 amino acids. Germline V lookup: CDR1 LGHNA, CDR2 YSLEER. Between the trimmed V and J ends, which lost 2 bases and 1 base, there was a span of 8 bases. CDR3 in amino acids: CASSQRRGNTEAFF. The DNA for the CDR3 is TGCGCCAGCAGCCAACGAAGGGGGAACACTGAAGCTTTCTTT.

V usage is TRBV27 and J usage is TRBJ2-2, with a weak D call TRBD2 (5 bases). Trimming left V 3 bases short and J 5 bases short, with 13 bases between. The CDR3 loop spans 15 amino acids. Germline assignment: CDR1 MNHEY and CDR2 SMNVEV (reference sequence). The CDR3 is CASSFTGGGTGELFF. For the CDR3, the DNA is TGTGCCAGCAGTTTCACGGGTGGAGGTACCGGGGAGCTGTTTTTT.

The CDR3, as DNA: TGTGCCAGCAGTGAAACCGGGACAGGGCCCTACGAGCAGTACTTC. This translates into CASSETGTGPYEQYF. V gene TRBV6-1 combines with J gene TRBJ2-7, with TRBD1 identical over 9 bases. Germline V gene sequence: CDR1 MNHNS, CDR2 SASEGT. The CDR3 has 15 residues. V lost 2 bases and J lost 2; bases outside the gene matches: 4.

CDR3 residues: CASSLGGFRHSYNEQFF. For the CDR3, the DNA is TGTGCCAGCAGCTTAGGTGGCTTCAGGCACTCCTACAATGAGCAGTTCTTC. The chain combines TRBV11-2 with TRBJ2-1, with no clear D. Per the germline V gene, CDR1 is SGHAT and CDR2 is FQNNGV. Trimming left V 1 base short and J 0 bases short, with 13 bases between. There are 17 residues in the CDR3.